Following are 15 T cell receptor beta chains from one sample sequenced in a study of OX40 agonist ivuxolimab in advanced cancers. Repertoires were generated with immunoSEQ multiplex PCR, while TCRdb's copy carries only in-frame clones and drops some. This table has around 70,000 clones, around four fifths appearing once. This specimen was CD4+ or CD8+ T cells sorted from blood, taken in a trial of the OX40 agonist ivuxolimab. The receptors originated from an adult with an advanced solid tumor such as melanoma, head and neck, liver or kidney cancer.

The rearrangement uses TRBV7-9 and TRBJ2-1; a weak D match, TRBD2 (6 bases). This CDR3 region has 15 residues. Germline CDR1 and CDR2: SEHNR and FQNEAQ (reference sequence). V shed 2 bases and J shed 6 bases, with 14 bases lying between them. The CDR3 nucleotides are TGTGCCAGCAGCTTAAGGGACCTGGGGGGCAATGAGCAGTTCTTC. It encodes CASSLRDLGGNEQFF.

This clone appeared once. The chain links TRBV11-2 to TRBJ1-1; D gene unclear. CDR3 length: 17 residues. Trimming removed 5 bases at V and 1 base at J, with 20 bases between. Germline-derived CDR1 and CDR2 are SGHAT and FQNNGV. This CDR3 reads CASSRLGAGRRNTEAFF. The CDR3 DNA is TGTGCCAGCAGCCGACTCGGCGCCGGACGGCGGAACACTGAAGCTTTCTTT.

The chain carries TRBV12-5 and TRBJ2-2, with 7 bases that match TRBD1. V dropped 6 bases and J dropped 3; count of bases not matched to a gene: 4. The germline gives CDR1 LGHNT, CDR2 FRNRAP. The CDR3 totals 14 residues. The CDR3 DNA reads as TGTGCTAGTGGGCCACAGGGGTACACCGGGGAGCTGTTTTTT. Translation: CASGPQGYTGELFF.

This chain joins TRBV7-8 and TRBJ2-5; D not resolved. There are 17 residues in the CDR3. V gave up 1 base and J gave up 0 bases, with 15 bases separating them. In germline, CDR1 is SGHVS, CDR2 FQNEAQ. The CDR3 here is CASSLVATTPYQETQYF. CDR3 bases: TGTGCCAGCAGCTTAGTTGCTACAACACCGTACCAAGAGACCCAGTACTTC. Using reference TRBV7-8 and TRBJ2-5 for the parts outside the CDR3, the full variable domain is GAGVSQSPRYKVAKRGQDVALRCDPISGHVSLFWYQQALGQGPEFLTYFQNEAQLDKSGLPSDRFFAERPEGSVSTLKIQRTQQEDSAVYLCASSLVATTPYQETQYFGPGTRLLVL.

This chain joins TRBV7-9 and TRBJ1-5; tentative D call: TRBD1 (5 bases). The CDR3 is 15 amino acids. CDR1 and CDR2 (germline): SEHNR, FQNEAQ (reference sequence). Deletions cut 5 bases from V and 7 bases from J, with 18 bases between. The CDR3 region is CASSKASRGGQPQHF. DNA for the CDR3: TGTGCCAGCAGCAAAGCGTCCCGGGGCGGGCAGCCCCAGCATTTT.

This chain uses TRBV4-1 with TRBJ1-3; a weak D match, TRBD1 (5 bases). The V and J ends lost 0 bases and 1 base respectively, with 16 bases between them. This CDR3 is built from 18 residues. Per the germline V gene, CDR1 is MGHRA and CDR2 is YSYEKL. DNA for the CDR3: TGCGCCAGCAGCCAAGATGGAAAGGGGAGGGGATCTGGAAACACCATATATTTT. This encodes CASSQDGKGRGSGNTIYF.

In this sample, this clone turned up once. The chain carries TRBV18 and TRBJ2-4, with D tentatively TRBD2 (5 bases). V lost 6 bases and J lost 2, with 14 bases in between. Germline-derived CDR1 and CDR2 are KGHSH and LQKENI. The CDR3 is 15 amino acids. CDR3 in amino acids: CASSRDSGSKNIQYF. The CDR3, as DNA: TGTGCCAGCTCTCGGGATAGTGGGTCCAAAAACATTCAGTACTTC.

V gene TRBV5-1 combines with J gene TRBJ1-4; D not resolved. The germline V gene encodes CDR1 SGHRS and CDR2 YFSETQ. The CDR3 runs to 13 residues. V shed 0 bases and J shed 3 bases, with 3 bases lying between them. CDR3 coding DNA: TGCGCCAGCAGCTTGGATCCTAATGAAAAACTGTTTTTT. Translated, it gives CASSLDPNEKLFF.

The chain couples TRBV6-6 to TRBJ1-2; 11 bases align to TRBD1. CDR1 and CDR2 from the germline V gene are MNHNY and SVGAGI (reference sequence). V shed 7 bases and J 4 bases; nucleotides not matched to a gene: 5. The CDR3 is 14 residues long. CDR3 residues: CASKPGQGAYGYTF. The CDR3 DNA sequence: TGTGCCAGCAAACCCGGACAGGGGGCCTATGGCTACACCTTC.

This rearrangement joins TRBV2 to TRBJ2-3, with D maybe TRBD2 (6 bases). This CDR3 is built from 16 residues. The V gene's germline CDR1 is SNHLY and CDR2 FYNNEI. Between the trimmed V and J ends, which lost 1 base and 5 bases, there was a span of 16 bases. The CDR3: CASSEGSRGKGDTQYF. The CDR3 nucleotides read TGTGCCAGCAGTGAAGGTAGCCGCGGGAAGGGAGATACGCAGTATTTT. Looking up the rest from reference TRBV2 and TRBJ2-3 gives the full variable domain: EPEVTQTPSHQVTQMGQEVILRCVPISNHLYFYWYRQILGQKVEFLVSFYNNEISEKSEIFDDQFSVERPDGSNFTLKIRSTKLEDSAMYFCASSEGSRGKGDTQYFGPGTRLTVL.

The rearrangement links TRBV7-9 to TRBJ2-7, with D possibly TRBD2 on 5 matching bases. CDR1 is SEHNR and CDR2 is FQNEAQ in the germline V gene (reference sequence). The CDR3 is 13 residues long. V was trimmed by 4 bases and J by 2 bases, leaving 9 bases between them. This CDR3 reads CASSSGKAYEQYV. In nucleotides, the CDR3 is TGTGCCAGCAGCTCGGGGAAGGCCTACGAGCAGTACGTC.

The rearrangement links TRBV9 to TRBJ2-2; 9 bases line up with TRBD2. The CDR3 loop spans 16 amino acids. The germline CDR1 and CDR2 sequences are SGDLS and YYNGEE. The junction had 6 bases not matched to a gene; V was cut back by 0 bases and J by 6 bases. CDR3 nucleotides: TGTGCCAGCAGCGTAGCTGGCGGGAGGGTCGCCGGGGAGCTGTTTTTT. This codes for CASSVAGGRVAGELFF.

The chain links TRBV19 to TRBJ1-1; D may be TRBD1 (5 bases). CDR1 and CDR2 (germline): LNHDA, SQIVND (reference sequence). Trimming cost V 7 bases and J 5 bases, with 14 bases left between them. This CDR3 is built from 13 residues. CDR3 residues: CASIKWGETEAFF. In nucleotides, the CDR3 is TGTGCCAGTATTAAATGGGGGGAAACTGAAGCTTTCTTT.

This rearrangement joins TRBV5-1 to TRBJ1-2; 9 nucleotides match TRBD1. The CDR3 loop spans 17 amino acids. Unmatched junction bases numbered 9, after V lost 1 base and J lost 2 bases. Germline V gene data show CDR1 as SGHRS and CDR2 as YFSETQ. CDR3 sequence (DNA): TGCGCCAGCAGCTTGAGTCTGACAGGGGGAAAGAACTATGGCTACACCTTC. It codes for CASSLSLTGGKNYGYTF.

The chain combines TRBV5-5 with TRBJ2-2, with a possible D match to TRBD1 (5 bases). V dropped 6 bases and J dropped 6 bases, with 21 bases sitting between them. This CDR3 contains 16 residues. Germline V gene data show CDR1 as SGHKS and CDR2 as YYEKEE (reference sequence). DNA for the CDR3: TGTGCCAGCATCACCCGGGCAGGGTATTCCCCCGGGGAGCTGTTTTTT. It codes for CASITRAGYSPGELFF.